This T cell receptor beta chain derives from a study of blood T cell repertoires in COVID-19. Assay: immunoSEQ multiplex PCR; the TCRdb copy retains only in-frame clones and omits some. The sample has roughly 340,000 clones, around 91% seen once. Cohort 3 donors counted as recovered after two negative PCRs, clearance, or resolved symptoms. The J segment lost 2 bases and the V segment lost 6 bases, leaving 7 bases of the junction unmatched. Germline V gene lookup returns CDR1 SEHNR and CDR2 FQNEAQ (reference sequence). The CDR3 totals 15 residues. The clonotype originates from a man between 18 and 35 years old who had recovered from COVID-19. The J gene is TRBJ2-7, the V gene TRBV7-9; TRBD2 matches 10 bases. Sequences were obtained from PBMCs or T cells enriched from blood (not recorded which). The DNA of the CDR3 is TGTGCCAGCAGGAAGGCTAGCGGGGGAGCCTACGAGCAGTACTTC. It encodes CASRKASGGAYEQYF.